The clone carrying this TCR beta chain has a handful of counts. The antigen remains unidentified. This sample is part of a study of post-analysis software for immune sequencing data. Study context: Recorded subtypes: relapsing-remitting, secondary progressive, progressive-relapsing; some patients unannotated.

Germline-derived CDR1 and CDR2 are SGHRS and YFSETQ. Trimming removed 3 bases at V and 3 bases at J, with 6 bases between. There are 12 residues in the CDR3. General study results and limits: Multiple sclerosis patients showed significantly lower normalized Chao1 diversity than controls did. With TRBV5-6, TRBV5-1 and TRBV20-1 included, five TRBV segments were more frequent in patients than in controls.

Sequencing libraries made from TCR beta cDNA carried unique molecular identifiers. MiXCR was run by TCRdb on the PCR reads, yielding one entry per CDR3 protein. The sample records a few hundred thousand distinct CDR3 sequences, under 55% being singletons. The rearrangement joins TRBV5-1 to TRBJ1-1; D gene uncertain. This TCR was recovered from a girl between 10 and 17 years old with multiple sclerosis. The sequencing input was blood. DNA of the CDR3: TGCGCCAGCAGCTCCGGGGACACTGAAGCTTTCTTT. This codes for CASSSGDTEAFF.